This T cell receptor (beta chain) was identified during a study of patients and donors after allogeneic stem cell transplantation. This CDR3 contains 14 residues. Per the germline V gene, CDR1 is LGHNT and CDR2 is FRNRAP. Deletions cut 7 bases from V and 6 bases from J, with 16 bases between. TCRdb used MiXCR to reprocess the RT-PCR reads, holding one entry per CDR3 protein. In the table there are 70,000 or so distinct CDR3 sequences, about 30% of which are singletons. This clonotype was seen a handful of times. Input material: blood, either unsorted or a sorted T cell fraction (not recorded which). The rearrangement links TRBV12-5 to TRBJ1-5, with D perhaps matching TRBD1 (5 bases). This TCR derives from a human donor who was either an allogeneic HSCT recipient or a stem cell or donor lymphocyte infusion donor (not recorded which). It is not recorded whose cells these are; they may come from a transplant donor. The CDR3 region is CASAHRGKGQPQHF. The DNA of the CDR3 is TGTGCTAGTGCCCACCGGGGGAAAGGTCAGCCCCAGCATTTT.